This record concerns one T cell receptor (beta chain) sequence. V gave up 1 base and J gave up 5 bases, with 18 bases separating them. The germline gives CDR1 MGHRA, CDR2 YSYEKL. The CDR3 has 16 residues. Time point reported: newly diagnosed GD, antithyroid drugs for less than 3 months. Generation of the TCR library employed RNA extracted from PBMCs. EDTA tubes collected roughly 9 milliliters of peripheral blood. The data derive from a study of regulatory T cells in long-lasting Graves disease. The authors built TCR beta libraries using iRepertoire HTBI primers and Arm-PCR of CDR3 regions. In the original workflow: The samples yielded some 62 TRBV and around 14 TRBJ segments. TCRdb recomputed calls from the multiplex PCR reads with MiXCR, one row per CDR3 protein. The V and J calls here are based on TCRdb, not the publication. The profile shows approximately 540,000 distinct CDR3 sequences, around 11% of them singletons.

A further study also used this sample, focusing on T cells in Graves' hyperthyroidism and ophthalmopathy. That work contributes: TCR CDR3 underwent first-round RT-PCR with the HTBI primer set.

This TCR derives from a woman in her 30s with Graves disease. The sequenced sample was peripheral blood mononuclear cells (PBMCs), obtained at new diagnosis, from a patient treated with antithyroid drugs. The rearrangement uses TRBV4-1 and TRBJ2-7; D is perhaps TRBD2 (5 bases). The CDR3 DNA follows: TGCGCCAGCAGCCAAGTCATTTCGGGGTGGACCAACGAGCAGTACTTC. This translates into CASSQVISGWTNEQYF.